This T cell receptor (beta chain) was obtained from a study of shared clonotypes between healthy human individuals. Some clones are missing from TCRdb's copy, which holds only in-frame ones; the method was immunoSEQ multiplex PCR. The repertoire holds about 2 million clones, with approximately 95% as singletons. This CDR3 is 13 amino acids long. The ends were cut back, 5 bases at V and 4 bases at J, with 10 bases in the middle. Germline V gene sequence: CDR1 SNHLY, CDR2 FYNNEI. Sequencing was done on a sample of naive CD4+ T cells sorted from blood. The subset denotes: CD45RA+ positively selected. This TCR was sampled from a man aged 18 to 35 in good health. The chain couples TRBV2 to TRBJ2-3; possible D gene TRBD1, 6 bases. This chain's CDR3 is CASSKTGSDTQYF. The CDR3 region has the DNA TGTGCCAGCAGTAAAACAGGGTCAGATACGCAGTATTTT.